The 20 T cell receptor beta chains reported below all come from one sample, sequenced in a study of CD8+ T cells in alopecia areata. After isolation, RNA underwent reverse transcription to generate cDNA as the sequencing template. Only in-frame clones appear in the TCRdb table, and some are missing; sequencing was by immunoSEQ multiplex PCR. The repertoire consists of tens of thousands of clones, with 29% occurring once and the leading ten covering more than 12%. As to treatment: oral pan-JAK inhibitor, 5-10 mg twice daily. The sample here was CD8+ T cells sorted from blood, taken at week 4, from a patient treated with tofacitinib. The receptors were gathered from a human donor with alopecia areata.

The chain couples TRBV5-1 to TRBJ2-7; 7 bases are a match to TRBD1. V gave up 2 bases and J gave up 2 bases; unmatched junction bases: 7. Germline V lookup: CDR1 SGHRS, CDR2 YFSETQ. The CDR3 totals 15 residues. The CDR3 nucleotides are TGCGCCAGCAGCTTACAAACAGGGGCTACCTACGAGCAGTACTTC. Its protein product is CASSLQTGATYEQYF.

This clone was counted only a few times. The CDR3 DNA reads TGTGCCAGCAGTTTTATGGGAGGGGGCGATACAACTTTCTTT. The encoded protein is CASSFMGGGDTTFF. V and J are TRBV27 and TRBJ1-1, with TRBD1 matching over 7 bases. Unmatched junction bases numbered 13, after V lost 3 bases and J lost 12 bases. The CDR3 has 14 amino acids. Germline CDR1 is MNHEY and CDR2 is SMNVEV (reference sequence).

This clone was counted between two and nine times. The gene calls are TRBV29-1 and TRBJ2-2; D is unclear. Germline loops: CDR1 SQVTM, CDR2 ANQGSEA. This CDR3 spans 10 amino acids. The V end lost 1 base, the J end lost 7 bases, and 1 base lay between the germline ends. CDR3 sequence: CSVEVGELFF. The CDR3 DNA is TGCAGCGTTGAAGTCGGGGAGCTGTTTTTT.

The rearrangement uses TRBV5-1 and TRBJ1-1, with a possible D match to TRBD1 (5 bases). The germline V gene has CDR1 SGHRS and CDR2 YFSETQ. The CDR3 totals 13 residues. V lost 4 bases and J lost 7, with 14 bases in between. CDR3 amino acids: CASSPNRGSEAFF. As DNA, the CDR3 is TGCGCCAGCAGCCCAAATAGGGGAAGTGAAGCTTTCTTT.

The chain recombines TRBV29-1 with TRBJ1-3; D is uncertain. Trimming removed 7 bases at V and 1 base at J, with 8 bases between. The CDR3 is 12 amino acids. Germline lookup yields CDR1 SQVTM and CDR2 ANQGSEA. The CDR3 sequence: CSARLSGNTIYF. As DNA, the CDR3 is TGCAGCGCCCGTCTATCTGGAAACACCATATATTTT.

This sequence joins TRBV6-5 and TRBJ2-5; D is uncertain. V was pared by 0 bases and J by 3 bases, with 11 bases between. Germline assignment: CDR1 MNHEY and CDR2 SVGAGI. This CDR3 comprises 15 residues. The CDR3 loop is CASSYSIRGEETQYF. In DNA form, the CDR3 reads TGTGCCAGCAGTTACTCGATACGTGGGGAAGAGACCCAGTACTTC.

CDR3 coding DNA: TGCAGTATACCAGAGTTTTGGGATACAGATACGCAGTATTTT. This codes for CSIPEFWDTDTQYF. The genes are TRBV29-1 and TRBJ2-3, with D hard to call. Germline V lookup: CDR1 SQVTM, CDR2 ANQGSEA. There are 14 residues in the CDR3.

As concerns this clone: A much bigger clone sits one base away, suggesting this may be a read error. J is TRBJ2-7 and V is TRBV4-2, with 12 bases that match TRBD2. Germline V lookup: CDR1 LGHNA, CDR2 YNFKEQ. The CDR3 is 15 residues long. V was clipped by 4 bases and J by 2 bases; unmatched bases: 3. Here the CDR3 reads CASSPRLAGAYEQYF. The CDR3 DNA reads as TGTGCCAGCAGCCCCCGACTAGCGGGAGCCTACGAGCAGTACTTC.

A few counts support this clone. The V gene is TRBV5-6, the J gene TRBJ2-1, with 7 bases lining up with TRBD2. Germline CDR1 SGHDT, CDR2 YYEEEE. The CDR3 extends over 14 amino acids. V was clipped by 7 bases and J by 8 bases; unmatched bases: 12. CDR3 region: CASSPPGGFDEQFF. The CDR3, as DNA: TGTGCCAGCTCCCCGCCGGGGGGTTTTGATGAGCAGTTCTTC.

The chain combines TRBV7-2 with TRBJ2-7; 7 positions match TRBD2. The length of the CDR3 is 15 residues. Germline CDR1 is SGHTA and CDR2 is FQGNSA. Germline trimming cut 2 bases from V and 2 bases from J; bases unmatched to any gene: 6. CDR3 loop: CASSLLASGAYEQYF. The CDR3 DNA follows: TGTGCCAGCAGCTTACTTGCTAGCGGCGCCTACGAGCAGTACTTC.

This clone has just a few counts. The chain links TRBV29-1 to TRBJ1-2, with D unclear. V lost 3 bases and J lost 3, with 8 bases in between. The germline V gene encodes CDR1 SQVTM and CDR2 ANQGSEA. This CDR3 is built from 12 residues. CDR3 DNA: TGCAGCGTTGATTCAGAAGACTATGGCTACACCTTC. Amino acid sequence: CSVDSEDYGYTF. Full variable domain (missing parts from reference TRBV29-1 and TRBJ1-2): SAVISQKPSRDICQRGTSLTIQCQVDSQVTMMFWYRQQPGQSLTLIATANQGSEATYESGFVIDKFPISRPNLTFSTLTVSNMSPEDSSIYLCSVDSEDYGYTFGSGTRLTVV.

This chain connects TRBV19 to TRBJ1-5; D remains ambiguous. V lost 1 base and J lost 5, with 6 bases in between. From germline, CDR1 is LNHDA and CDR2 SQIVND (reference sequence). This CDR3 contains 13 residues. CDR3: CASSIVPDQPQHF. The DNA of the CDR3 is TGTGCCAGTAGTATAGTCCCGGATCAGCCCCAGCATTTT.

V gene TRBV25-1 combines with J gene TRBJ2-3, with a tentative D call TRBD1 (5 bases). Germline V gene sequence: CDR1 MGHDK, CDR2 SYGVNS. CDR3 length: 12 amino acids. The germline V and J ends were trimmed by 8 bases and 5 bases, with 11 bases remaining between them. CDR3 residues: CASRTQGDTQYF. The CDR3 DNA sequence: TGTGCCAGCCGTACTCAGGGAGATACGCAGTATTTT.

CDR3 in amino acids: CVAGERGDEQFF. CDR3 coding DNA: TGCGTAGCGGGAGAAAGGGGCGATGAGCAGTTCTTC. The chain combines TRBV29-1 with TRBJ2-1; 9 positions match TRBD2. From germline, CDR1 is SQVTM and CDR2 ANQGSEA. This CDR3 has 12 amino acids.

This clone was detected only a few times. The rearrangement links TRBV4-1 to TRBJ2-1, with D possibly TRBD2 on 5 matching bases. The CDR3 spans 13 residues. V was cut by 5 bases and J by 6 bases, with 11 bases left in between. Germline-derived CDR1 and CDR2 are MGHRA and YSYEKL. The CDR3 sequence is CASSKQRANEQFF. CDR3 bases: TGCGCCAGCAGCAAACAGAGGGCCAATGAGCAGTTCTTC.

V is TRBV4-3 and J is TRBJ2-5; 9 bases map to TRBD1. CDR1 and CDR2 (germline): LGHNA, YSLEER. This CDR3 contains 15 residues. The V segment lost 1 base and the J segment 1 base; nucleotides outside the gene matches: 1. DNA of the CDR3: TGCGCCAGCAGCCAAGGACAGGGGGGCCAAGAGACCCAGTACTTC. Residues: CASSQGQGGQETQYF.

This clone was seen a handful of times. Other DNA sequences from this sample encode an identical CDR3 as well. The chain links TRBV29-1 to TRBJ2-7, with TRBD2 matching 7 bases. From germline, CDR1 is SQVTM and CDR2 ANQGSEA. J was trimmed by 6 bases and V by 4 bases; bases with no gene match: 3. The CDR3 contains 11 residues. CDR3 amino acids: CSVVTGGEQYF. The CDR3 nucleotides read TGCAGCGTTGTCACGGGGGGCGAGCAGTACTTC.

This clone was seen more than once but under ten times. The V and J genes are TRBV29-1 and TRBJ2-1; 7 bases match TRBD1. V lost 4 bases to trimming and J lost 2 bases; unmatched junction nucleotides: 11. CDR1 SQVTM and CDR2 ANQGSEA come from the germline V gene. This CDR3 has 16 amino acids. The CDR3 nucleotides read TGCAGCGTTGGGGGAATCGTGGACAGGACCTACAATGAGCAGTTCTTC. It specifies CSVGGIVDRTYNEQFF.

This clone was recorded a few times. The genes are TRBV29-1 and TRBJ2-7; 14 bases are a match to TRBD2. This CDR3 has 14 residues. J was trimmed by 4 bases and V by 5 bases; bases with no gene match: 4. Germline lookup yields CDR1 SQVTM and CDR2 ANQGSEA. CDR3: CSVQGLAGVYEQYF. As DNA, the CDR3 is TGCAGCGTTCAGGGACTAGCGGGAGTATACGAGCAGTACTTC.

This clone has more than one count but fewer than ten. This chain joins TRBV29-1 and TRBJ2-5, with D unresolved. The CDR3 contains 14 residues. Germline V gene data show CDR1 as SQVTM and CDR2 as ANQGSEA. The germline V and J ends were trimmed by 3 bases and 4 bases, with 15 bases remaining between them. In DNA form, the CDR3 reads TGCAGCGTTGAGGGCGGAATAGTGGGAGAGACCCAGTACTTC. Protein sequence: CSVEGGIVGETQYF.